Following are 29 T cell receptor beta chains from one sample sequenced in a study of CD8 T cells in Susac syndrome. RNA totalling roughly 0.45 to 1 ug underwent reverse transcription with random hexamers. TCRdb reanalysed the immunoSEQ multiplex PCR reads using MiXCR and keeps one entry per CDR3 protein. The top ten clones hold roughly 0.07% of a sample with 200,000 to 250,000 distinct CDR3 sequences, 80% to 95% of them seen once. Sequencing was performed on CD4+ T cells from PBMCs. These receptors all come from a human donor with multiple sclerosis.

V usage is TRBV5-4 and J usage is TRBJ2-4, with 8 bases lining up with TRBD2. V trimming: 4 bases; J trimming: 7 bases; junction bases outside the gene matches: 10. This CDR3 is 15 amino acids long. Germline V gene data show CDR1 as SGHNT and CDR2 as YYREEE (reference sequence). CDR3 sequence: CASSARAGAMNIQYF. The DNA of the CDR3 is TGTGCCAGCAGCGCCAGAGCGGGAGCGATGAACATTCAGTACTTC. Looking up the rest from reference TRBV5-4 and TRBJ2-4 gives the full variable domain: ETGVTQSPTHLIKTRGQQVTLRCSSQSGHNTVSWYQQALGQGPQFIFQYYREEENGRGNFPPRFSGLQFPNYSSELNVNALELDDSALYLCASSARAGAMNIQYFGAGTRLSVL.

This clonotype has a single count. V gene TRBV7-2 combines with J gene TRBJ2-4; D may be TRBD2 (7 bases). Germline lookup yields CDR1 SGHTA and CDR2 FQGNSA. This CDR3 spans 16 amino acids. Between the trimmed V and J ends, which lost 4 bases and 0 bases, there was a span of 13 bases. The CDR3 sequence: CASSYFGGQAKNIQYF. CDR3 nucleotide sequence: TGTGCCAGCAGCTACTTCGGGGGGCAAGCCAAAAACATTCAGTACTTC.

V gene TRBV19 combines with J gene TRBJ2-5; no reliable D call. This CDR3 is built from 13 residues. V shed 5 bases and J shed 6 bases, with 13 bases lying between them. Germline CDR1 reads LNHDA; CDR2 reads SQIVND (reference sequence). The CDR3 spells CASSDQTIQTQYF. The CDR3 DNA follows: TGTGCCAGTAGTGACCAGACAATACAGACCCAGTACTTC.

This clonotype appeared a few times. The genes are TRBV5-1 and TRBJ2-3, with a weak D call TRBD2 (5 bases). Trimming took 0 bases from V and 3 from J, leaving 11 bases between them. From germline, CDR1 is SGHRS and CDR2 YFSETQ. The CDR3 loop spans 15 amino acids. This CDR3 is CASSLVLAQTDTQYF. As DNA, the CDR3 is TGCGCCAGCAGCTTGGTTCTAGCCCAAACAGATACGCAGTATTTT.

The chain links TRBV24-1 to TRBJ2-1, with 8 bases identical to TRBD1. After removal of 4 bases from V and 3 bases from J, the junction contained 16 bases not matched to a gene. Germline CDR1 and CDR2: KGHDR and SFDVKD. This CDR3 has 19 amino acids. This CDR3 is CATSDPGQGKNEYYNEQFF. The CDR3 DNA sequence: TGTGCCACCAGTGACCCCGGACAGGGTAAAAACGAGTACTACAATGAGCAGTTCTTC.

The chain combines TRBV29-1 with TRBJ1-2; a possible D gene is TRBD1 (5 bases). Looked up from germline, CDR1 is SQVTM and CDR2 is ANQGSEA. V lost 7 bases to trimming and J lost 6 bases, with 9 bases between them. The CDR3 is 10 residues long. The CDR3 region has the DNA TGCAGCGCCCAGGGCAATGGCTACACCTTC. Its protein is CSAQGNGYTF.

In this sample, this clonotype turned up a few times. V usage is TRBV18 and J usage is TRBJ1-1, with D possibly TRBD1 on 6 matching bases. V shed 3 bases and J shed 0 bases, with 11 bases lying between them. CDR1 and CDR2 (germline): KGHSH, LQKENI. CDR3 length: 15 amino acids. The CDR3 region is CASSPLGQLNTEAFF. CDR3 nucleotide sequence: TGTGCCAGCTCACCCCTAGGACAGCTGAACACTGAAGCTTTCTTT.

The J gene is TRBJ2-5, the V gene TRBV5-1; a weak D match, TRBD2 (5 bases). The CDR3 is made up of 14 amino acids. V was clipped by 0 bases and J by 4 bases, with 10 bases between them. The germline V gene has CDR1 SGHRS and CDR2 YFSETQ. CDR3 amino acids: CASSLGGEGETQYF. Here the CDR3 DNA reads TGCGCCAGCAGCTTGGGAGGAGAGGGAGAGACCCAGTACTTC.

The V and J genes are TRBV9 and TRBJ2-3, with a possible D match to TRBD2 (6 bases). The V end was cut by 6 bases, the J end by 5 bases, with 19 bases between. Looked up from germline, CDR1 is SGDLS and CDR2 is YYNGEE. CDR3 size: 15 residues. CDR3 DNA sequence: TGTGCCAGCAATCGTTACGGGAGAGGGAGAGATACGCAGTATTTT. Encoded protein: CASNRYGRGRDTQYF.

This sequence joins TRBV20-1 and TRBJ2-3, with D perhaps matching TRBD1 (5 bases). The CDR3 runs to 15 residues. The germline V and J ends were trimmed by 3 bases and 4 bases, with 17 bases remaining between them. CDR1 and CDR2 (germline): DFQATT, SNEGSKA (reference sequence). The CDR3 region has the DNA TGCAGTGCTAGGATGGACACGGGTCCGGCAGATACGCAGTATTTT. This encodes CSARMDTGPADTQYF.

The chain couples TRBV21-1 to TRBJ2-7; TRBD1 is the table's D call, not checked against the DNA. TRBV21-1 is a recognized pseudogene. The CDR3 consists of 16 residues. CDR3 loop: CASSKAPGTGDYEQYV. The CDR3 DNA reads TGTGCCAGCAGCAAAGCGCCGGGGACAGGGGATTACGAGCAGTACGTC.

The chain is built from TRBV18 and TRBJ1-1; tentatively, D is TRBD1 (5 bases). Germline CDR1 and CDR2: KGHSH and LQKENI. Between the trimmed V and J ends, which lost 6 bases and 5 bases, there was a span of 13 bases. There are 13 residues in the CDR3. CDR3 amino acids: CASSPGMRTEAFF. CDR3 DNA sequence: TGTGCCAGCTCCCCAGGGATGAGGACTGAAGCTTTCTTT.

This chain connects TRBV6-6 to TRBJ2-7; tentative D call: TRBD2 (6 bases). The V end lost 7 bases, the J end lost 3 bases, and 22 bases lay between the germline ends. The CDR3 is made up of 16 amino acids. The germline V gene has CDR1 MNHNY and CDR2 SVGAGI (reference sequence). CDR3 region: CASTYQTGSRGYEQYF. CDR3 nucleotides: TGTGCCAGCACCTATCAAACCGGGAGTAGGGGCTACGAGCAGTACTTC.

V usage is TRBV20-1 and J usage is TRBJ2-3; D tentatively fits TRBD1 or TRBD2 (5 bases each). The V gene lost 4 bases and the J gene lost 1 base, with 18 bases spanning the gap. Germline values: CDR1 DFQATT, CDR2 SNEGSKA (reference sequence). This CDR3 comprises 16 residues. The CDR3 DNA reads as TGCAGTGCTATCAATTTCGGGGCGCGGGGCACAGATACGCAGTATTTT. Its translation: CSAINFGARGTDTQYF.

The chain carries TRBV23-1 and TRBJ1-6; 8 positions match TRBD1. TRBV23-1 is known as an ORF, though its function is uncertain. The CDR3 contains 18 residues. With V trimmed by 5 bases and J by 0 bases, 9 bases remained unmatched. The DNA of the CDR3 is TGCGCCAGCAGTTCCTTAGGGACAGGCGGCTCCTATAATTCACCCCTCCACTTT. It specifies CASSSLGTGGSYNSPLHF.

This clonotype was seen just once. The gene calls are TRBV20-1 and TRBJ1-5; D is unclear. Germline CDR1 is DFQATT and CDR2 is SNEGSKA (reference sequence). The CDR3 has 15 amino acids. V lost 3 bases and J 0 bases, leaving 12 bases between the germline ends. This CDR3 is CSASERPYSNQPQHF. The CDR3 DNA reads TGCAGTGCTAGTGAACGGCCATATAGCAATCAGCCCCAGCATTTT.

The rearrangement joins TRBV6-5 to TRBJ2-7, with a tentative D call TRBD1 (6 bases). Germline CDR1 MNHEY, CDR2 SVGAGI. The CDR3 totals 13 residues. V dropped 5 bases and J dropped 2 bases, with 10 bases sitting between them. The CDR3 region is CASSNRDTYEQYF. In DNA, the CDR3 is TGTGCCAGCAGTAACCGGGACACCTACGAGCAGTACTTC.

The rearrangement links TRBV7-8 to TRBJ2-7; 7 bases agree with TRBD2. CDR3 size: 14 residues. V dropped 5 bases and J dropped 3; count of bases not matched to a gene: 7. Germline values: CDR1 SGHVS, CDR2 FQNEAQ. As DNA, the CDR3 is TGTGCCAGCAGCCGCGGTGGGGGGGTCTACGAGCAGTACTTC. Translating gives CASSRGGGVYEQYF.

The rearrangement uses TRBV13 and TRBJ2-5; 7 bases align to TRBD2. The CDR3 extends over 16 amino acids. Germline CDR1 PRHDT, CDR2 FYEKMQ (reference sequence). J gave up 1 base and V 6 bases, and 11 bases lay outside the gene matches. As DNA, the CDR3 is TGTGCCAGCAGGCCAGCGGCTAGCGGAGCCCAAGAGACCCAGTACTTC. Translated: CASRPAASGAQETQYF.

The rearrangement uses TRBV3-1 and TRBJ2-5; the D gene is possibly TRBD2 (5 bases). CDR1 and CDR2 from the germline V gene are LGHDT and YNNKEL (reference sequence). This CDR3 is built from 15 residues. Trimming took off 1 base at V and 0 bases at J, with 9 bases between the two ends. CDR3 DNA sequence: TGTGCCAGCAGCCAAGCGGGCGGGTACCAAGAGACCCAGTACTTC. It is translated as CASSQAGGYQETQYF.

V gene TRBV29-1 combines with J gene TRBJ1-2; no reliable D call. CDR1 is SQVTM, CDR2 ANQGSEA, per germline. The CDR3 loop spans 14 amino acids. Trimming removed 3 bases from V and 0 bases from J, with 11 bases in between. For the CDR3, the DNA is TGCAGCGTTGATCCTCGGGGAGCTAACTATGGCTACACCTTC. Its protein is CSVDPRGANYGYTF.

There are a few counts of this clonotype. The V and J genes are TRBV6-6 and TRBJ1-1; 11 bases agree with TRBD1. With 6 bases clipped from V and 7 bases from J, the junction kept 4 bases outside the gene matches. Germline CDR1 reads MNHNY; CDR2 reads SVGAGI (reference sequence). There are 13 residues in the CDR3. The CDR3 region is CASRRTGGSEAFF. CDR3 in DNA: TGTGCCAGCAGGAGGACAGGGGGCAGTGAAGCTTTCTTT.

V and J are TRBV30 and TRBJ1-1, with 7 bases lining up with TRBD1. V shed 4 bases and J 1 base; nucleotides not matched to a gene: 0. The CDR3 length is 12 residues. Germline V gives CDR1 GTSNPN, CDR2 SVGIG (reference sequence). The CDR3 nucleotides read TGTGCCTGGACAGGGGGGAACACTGAAGCTTTCTTT. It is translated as CAWTGGNTEAFF.

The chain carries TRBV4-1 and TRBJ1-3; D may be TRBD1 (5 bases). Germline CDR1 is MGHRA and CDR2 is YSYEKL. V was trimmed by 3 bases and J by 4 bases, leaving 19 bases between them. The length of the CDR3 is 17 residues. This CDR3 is CASSHPSEGRRGNTIYF. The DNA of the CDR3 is TGCGCCAGCAGCCACCCCTCGGAGGGGCGGAGAGGAAACACCATATATTTT.

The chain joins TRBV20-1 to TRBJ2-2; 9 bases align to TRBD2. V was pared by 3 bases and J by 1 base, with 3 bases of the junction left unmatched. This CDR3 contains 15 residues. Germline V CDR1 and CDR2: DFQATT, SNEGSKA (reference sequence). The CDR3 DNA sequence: TGCAGTGCTAGTCCAGCGGGGGGGAACACCGGGGAGCTGTTTTTT. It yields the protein CSASPAGGNTGELFF.

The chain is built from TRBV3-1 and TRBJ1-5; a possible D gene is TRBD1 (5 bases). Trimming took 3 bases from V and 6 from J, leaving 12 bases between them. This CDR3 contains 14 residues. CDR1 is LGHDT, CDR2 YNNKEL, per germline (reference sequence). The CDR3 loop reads CASSHGGASQPQHF. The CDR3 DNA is TGTGCCAGCAGCCATGGAGGGGCGAGTCAGCCCCAGCATTTT.

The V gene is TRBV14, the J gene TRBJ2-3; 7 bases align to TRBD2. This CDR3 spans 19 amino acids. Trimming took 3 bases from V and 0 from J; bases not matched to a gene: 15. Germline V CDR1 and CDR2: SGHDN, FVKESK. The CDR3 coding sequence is TGTGCCAGCAGCCAGCGCCGCGGGAGAGGGGTTACTAGCACAGATACGCAGTATTTT. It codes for CASSQRRGRGVTSTDTQYF.

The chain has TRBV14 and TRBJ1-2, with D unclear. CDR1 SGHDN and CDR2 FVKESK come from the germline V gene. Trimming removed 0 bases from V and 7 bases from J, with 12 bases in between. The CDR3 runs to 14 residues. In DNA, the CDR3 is TGTGCCAGCAGCCAAGATAGCAGTTTGGGTGGCTACACCTTC. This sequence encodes CASSQDSSLGGYTF.

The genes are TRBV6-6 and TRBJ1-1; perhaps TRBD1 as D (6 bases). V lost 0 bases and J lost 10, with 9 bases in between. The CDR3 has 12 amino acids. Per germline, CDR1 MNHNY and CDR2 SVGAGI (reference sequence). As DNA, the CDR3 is TGTGCCAGCAGTTACTCGAGGGGGGTAGCTTTCTTT. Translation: CASSYSRGVAFF.